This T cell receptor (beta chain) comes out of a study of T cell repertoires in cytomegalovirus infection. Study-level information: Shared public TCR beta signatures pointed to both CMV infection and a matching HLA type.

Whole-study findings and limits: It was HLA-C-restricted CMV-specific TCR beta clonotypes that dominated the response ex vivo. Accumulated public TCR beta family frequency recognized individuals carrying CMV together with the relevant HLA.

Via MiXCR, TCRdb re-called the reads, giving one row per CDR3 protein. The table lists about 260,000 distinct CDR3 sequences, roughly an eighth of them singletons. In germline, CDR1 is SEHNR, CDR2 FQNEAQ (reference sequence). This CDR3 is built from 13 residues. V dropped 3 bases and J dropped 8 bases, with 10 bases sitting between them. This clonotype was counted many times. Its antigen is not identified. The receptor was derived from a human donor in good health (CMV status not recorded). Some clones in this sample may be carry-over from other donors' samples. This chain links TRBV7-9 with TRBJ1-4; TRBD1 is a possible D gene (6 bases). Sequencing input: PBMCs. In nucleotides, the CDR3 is TGTGCCAGCAGCTTGACAGGCGGGGAAAAACTGTTTTTT. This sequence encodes CASSLTGGEKLFF.